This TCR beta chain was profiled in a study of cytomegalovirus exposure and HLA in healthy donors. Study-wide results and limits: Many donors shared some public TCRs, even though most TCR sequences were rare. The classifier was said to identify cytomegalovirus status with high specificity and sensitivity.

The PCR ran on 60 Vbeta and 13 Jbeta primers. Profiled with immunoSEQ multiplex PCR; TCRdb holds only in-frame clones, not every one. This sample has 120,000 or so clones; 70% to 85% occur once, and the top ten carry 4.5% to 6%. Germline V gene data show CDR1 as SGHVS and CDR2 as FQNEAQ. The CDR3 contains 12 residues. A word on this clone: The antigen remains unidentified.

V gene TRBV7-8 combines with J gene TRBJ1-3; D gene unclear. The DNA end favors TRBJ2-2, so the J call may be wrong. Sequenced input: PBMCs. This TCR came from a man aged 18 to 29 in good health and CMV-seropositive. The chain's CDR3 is CASRSRTGELFF. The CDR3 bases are TGTGCCAGCAGGTCGAGGACCGGGGAGCTGTTTTTT.